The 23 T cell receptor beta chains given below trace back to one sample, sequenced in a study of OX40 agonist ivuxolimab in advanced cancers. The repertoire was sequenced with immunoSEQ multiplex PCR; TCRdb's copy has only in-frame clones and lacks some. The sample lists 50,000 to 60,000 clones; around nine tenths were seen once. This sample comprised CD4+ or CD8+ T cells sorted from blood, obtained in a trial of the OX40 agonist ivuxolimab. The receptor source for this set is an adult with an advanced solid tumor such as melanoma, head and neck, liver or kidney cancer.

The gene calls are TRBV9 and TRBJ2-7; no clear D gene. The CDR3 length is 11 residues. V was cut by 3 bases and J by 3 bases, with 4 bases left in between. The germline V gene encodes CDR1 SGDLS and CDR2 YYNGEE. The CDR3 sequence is CASSALYEQYF. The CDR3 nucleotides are TGTGCCAGCAGCGCCCTCTACGAGCAGTACTTC.

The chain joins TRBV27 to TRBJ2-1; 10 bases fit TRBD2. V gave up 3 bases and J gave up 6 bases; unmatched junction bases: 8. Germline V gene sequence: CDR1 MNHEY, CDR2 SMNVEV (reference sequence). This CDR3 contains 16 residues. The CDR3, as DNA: TGTGCCAGCAGTTTCTCTCAGCGGGAGGGCCTCAATGAGCAGTTCTTC. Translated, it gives CASSFSQREGLNEQFF.

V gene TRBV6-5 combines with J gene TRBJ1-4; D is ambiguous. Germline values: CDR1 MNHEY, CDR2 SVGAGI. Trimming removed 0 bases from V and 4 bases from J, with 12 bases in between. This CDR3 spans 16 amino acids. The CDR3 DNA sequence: TGTGCCAGCAGTTACTCGAGTCGTAGGAATAATGAAAAACTGTTTTTT. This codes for CASSYSSRRNNEKLFF.

CDR3 amino acids: CASSQDYPADTQYF. The DNA of the CDR3 is TGTGCCAGCAGCCAAGATTATCCCGCAGATACGCAGTATTTT. This chain connects TRBV4-2 to TRBJ2-3; D ambiguous. V lost 0 bases and J lost 4, with 8 bases in between. Germline CDR1 reads LGHNA; CDR2 reads YNFKEQ. The CDR3 is 14 amino acids.

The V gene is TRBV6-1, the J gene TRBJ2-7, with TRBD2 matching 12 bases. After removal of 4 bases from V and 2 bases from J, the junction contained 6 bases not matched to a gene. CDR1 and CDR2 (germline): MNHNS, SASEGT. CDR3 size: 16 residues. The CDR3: CASSGTSGRTAYEQYF. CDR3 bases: TGTGCCAGCAGTGGCACTAGCGGGAGGACAGCCTACGAGCAGTACTTC.

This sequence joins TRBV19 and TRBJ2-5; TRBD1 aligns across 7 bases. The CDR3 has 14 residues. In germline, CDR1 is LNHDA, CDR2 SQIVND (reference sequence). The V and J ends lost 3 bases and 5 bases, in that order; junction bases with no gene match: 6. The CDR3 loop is CASSMGTAVETQYF. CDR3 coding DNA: TGTGCCAGTAGTATGGGGACAGCGGTGGAGACCCAGTACTTC. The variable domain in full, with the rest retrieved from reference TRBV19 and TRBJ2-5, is DGGITQSPKYLFRKEGQNVTLSCEQNLNHDAMYWYRQDPGQGLRLIYYSQIVNDFQKGDIAEGYSVSREKKESFPLTVTSAQKNPTAFYLCASSMGTAVETQYFGPGTRLLVL.

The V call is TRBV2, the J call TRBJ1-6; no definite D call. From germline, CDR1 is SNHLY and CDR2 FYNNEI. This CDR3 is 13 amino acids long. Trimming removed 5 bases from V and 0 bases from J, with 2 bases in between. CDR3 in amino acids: CASSSSYNSPLHF. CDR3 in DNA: TGTGCCAGCAGTAGCTCCTATAATTCACCCCTCCACTTT. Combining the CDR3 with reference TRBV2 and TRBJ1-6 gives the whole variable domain EPEVTQTPSHQVTQMGQEVILRCVPISNHLYFYWYRQILGQKVEFLVSFYNNEISEKSEIFDDQFSVERPDGSNFTLKIRSTKLEDSAMYFCASSSSYNSPLHFGNGTRLTVT.

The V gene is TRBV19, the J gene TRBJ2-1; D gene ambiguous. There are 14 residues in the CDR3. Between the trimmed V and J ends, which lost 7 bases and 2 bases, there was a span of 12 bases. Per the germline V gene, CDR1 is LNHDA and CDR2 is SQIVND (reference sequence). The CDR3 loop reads CASKQVLTYNEQFF. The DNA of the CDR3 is TGTGCCAGTAAGCAGGTTCTTACCTACAATGAGCAGTTCTTC.

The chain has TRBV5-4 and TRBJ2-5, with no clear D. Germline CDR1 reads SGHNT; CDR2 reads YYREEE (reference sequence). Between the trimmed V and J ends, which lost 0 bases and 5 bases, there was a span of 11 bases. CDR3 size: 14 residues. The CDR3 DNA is TGTGCCAGCAGCTTGGTGGGCGGTATGGAGACCCAGTACTTC. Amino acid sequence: CASSLVGGMETQYF.

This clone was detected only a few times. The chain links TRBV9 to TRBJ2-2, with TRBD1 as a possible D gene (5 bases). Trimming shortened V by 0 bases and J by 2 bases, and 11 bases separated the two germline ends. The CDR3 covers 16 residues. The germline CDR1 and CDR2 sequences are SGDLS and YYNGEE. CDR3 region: CASSVGPQGNTGELFF. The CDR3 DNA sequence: TGTGCCAGCAGCGTAGGACCCCAGGGAAACACCGGGGAGCTGTTTTTT.

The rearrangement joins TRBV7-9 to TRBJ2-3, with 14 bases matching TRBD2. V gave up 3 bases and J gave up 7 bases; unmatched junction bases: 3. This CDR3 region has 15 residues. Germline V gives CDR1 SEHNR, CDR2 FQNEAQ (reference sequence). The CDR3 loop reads CASSLGTSGSNTQYF. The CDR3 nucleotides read TGTGCCAGCAGCTTGGGGACTAGCGGGAGTAATACGCAGTATTTT.

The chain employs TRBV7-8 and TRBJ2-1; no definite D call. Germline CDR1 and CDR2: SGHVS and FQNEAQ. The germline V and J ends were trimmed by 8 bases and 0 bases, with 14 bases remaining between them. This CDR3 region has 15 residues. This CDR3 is CASGEIESSYNEQFF. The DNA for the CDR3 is TGTGCCAGCGGCGAAATCGAGAGCTCCTACAATGAGCAGTTCTTC.

The CDR3 DNA reads as TGTGCCAGCAGTTACCACAGGGACCTGAACACTGAAGCTTTCTTT. Translating it yields CASSYHRDLNTEAFF. The chain uses TRBV6-5 and TRBJ1-1, with D tentatively TRBD1 (6 bases). V lost 2 bases and J lost 0, with 10 bases in between. Looked up from germline, CDR1 is MNHEY and CDR2 is SVGAGI. This CDR3 comprises 15 residues.

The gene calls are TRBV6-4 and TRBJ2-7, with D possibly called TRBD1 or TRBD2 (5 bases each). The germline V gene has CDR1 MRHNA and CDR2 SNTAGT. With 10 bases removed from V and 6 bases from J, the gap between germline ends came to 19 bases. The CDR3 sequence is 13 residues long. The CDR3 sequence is CATTGTSLCEQYF. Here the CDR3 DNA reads TGTGCCACAACCGGGACCTCCCTTTGCGAGCAGTACTTC.

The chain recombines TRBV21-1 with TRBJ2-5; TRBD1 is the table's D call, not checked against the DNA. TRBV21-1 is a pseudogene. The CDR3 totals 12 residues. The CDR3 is CANWDTQETQYF. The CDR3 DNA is TGTGCCAACTGGGACACCCAGGAGACCCAGTACTTC.

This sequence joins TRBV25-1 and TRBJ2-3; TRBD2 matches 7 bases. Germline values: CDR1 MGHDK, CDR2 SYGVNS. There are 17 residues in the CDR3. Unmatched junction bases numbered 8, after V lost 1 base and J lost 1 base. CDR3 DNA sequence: TGTGCCAGCAGTGAATTTGGGGGAGGGCTGGGCACAGATACGCAGTATTTT. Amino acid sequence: CASSEFGGGLGTDTQYF.

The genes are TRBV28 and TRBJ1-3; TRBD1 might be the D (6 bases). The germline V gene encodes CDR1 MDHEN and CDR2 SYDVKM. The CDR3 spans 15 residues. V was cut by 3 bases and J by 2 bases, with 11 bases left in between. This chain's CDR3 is CASSFPGQPGNTIYF. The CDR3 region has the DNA TGTGCCAGCAGTTTTCCCGGACAGCCTGGAAACACCATATATTTT.

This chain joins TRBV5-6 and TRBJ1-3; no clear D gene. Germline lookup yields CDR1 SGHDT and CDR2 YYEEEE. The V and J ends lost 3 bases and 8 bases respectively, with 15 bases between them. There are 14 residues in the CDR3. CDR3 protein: CASSWAPEVDTIYF. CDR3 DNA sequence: TGTGCCAGCAGCTGGGCTCCTGAGGTGGACACCATATATTTT.

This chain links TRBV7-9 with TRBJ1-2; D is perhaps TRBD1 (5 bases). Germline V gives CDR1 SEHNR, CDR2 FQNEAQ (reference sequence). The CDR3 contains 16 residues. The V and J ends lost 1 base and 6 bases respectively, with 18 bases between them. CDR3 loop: CASSLGQTEHYDGYTF. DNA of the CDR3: TGTGCCAGCAGCTTAGGACAGACCGAACATTACGATGGCTACACCTTC.

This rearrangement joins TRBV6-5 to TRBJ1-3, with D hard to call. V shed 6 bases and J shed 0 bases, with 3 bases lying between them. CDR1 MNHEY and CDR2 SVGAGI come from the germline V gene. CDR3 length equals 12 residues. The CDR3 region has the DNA TGTGCCAGCAGAAACTCTGGAAACACCATATATTTT. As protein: CASRNSGNTIYF.

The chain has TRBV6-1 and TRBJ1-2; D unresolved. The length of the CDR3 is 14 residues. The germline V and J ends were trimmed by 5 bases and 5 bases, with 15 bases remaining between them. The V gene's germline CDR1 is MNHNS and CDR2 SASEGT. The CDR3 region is CASSTEGWGYGYTF. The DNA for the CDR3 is TGTGCCAGCAGTACAGAGGGTTGGGGATATGGCTACACCTTC.

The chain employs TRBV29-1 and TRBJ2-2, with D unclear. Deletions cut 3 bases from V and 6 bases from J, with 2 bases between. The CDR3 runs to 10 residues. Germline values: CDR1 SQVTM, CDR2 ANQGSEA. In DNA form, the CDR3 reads TGCAGCGTTGAGTCCGGGGAGCTGTTTTTT. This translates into CSVESGELFF.

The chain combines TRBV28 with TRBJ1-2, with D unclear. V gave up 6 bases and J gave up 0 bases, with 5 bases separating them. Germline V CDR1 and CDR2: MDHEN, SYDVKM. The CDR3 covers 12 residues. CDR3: CASSRANYGYTF. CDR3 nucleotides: TGTGCCAGCAGCAGAGCTAACTATGGCTACACCTTC.